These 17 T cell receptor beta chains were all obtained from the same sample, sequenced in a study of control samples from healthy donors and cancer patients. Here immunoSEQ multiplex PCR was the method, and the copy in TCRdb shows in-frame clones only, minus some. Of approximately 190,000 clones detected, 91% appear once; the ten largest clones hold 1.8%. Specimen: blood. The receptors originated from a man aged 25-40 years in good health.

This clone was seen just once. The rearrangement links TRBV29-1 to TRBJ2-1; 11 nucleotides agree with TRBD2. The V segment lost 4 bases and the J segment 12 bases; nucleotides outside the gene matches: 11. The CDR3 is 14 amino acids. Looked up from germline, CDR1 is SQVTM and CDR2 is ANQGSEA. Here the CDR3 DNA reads TGCAGCGTTGGCTCGGGACTAGCGGCCCTCGGGCAGTTCTTC. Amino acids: CSVGSGLAALGQFF.

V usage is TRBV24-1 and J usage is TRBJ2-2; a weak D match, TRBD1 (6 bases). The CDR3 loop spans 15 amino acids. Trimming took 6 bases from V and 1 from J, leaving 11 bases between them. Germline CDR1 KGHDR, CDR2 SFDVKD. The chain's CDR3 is CATSRDNQNTGELFF. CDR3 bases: TGTGCCACCAGTAGGGACAACCAGAACACCGGGGAGCTGTTTTTT.

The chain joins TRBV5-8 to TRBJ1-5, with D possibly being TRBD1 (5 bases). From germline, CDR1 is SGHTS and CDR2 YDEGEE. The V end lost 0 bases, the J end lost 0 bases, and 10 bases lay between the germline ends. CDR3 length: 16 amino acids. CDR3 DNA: TGTGCCAGCAGCTTGGGGACAACTAATAGCAATCAGCCCCAGCATTTT. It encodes CASSLGTTNSNQPQHF.

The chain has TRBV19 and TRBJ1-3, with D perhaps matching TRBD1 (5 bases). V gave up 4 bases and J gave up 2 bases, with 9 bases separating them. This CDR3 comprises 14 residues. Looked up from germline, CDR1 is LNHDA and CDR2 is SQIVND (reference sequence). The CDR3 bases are TGTGCCAGTAGTACAGGGTCGACTGGAAACACCATATATTTT. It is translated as CASSTGSTGNTIYF.

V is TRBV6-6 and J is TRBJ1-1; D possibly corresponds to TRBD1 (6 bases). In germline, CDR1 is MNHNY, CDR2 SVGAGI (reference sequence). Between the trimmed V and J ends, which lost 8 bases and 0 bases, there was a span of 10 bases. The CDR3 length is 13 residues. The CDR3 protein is CASHREVNTEAFF. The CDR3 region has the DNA TGTGCCAGCCACAGGGAGGTGAACACTGAAGCTTTCTTT.

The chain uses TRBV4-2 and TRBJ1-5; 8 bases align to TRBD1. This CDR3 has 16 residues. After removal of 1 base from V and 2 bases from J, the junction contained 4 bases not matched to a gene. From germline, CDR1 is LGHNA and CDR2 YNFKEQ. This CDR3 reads CASSQATGVGNQPQHF. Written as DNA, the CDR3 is TGTGCCAGCAGCCAAGCGACAGGGGTGGGCAATCAGCCCCAGCATTTT.

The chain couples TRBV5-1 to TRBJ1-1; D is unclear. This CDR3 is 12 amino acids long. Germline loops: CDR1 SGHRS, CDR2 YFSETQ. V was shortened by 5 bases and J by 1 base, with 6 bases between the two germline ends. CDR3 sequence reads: CASRRGNTEAFF. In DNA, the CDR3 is TGCGCCAGCAGACGGGGGAACACTGAAGCTTTCTTT. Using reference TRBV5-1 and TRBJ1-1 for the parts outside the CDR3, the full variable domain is KAGVTQTPRYLIKTRGQQVTLSCSPISGHRSVSWYQQTPGQGLQFLFEYFSETQRNKGNFPGRFSGRQFSNSRSEMNVSTLELGDSALYLCASRRGNTEAFFGQGTRLTVV.

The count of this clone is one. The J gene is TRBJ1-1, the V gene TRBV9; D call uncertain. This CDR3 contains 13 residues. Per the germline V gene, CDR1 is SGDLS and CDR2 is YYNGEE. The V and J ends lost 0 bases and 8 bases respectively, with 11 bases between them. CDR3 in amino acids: CASSVGEQPEAFF. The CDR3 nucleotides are TGTGCCAGCAGCGTAGGAGAGCAGCCAGAAGCTTTCTTT.

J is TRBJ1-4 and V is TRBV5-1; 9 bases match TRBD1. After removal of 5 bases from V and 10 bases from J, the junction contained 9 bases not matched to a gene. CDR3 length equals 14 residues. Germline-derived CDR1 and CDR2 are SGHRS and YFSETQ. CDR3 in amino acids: CASSSGQGSGKLFF. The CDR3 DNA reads TGCGCCAGCAGTTCCGGACAGGGGTCAGGAAAACTGTTTTTT.

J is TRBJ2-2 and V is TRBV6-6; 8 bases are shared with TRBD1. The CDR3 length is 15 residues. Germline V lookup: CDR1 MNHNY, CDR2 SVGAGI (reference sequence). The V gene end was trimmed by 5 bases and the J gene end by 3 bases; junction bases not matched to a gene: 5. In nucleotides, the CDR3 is TGTGCCAGCAGTGGACAGGGTGGAGACACCGGGGAGCTGTTTTTT. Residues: CASSGQGGDTGELFF.

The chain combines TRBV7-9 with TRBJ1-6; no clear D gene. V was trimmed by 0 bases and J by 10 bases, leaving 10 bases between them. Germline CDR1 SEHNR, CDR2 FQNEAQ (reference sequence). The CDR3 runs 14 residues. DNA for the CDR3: TGTGCCAGCAGCTTAGCATTTCTTTCCTCACCCCTCCACTTT. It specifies CASSLAFLSSPLHF.

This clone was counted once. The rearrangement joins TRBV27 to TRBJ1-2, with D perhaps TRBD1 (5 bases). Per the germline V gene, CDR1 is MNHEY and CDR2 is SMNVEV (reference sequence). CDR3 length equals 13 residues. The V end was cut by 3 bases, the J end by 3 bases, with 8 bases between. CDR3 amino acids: CASSFSGYYGYTF. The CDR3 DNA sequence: TGTGCCAGCAGTTTCTCAGGGTACTATGGCTACACCTTC.

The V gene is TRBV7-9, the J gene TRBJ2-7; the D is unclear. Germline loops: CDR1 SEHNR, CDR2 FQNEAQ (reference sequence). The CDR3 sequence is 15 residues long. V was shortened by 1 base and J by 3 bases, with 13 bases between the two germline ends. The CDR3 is CASSLGQLIGYEQYF. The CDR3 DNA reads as TGTGCCAGCAGCTTAGGCCAGCTAATAGGCTACGAGCAGTACTTC.

The chain's CDR3 is CASSQRTSGGPNTGELFF. The CDR3 DNA sequence: TGCGCCAGCAGCCAACGGACTAGCGGGGGCCCCAACACCGGGGAGCTGTTTTTT. The rearrangement links TRBV4-1 to TRBJ2-2; 13 nucleotides agree with TRBD2. The CDR3 totals 18 residues. Germline trimming cut 2 bases from V and 2 bases from J; bases unmatched to any gene: 5. Germline V gene data show CDR1 as MGHRA and CDR2 as YSYEKL.

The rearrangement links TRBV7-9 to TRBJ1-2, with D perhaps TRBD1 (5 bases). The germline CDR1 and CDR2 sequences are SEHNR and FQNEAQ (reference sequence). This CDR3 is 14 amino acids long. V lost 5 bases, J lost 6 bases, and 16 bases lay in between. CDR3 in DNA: TGTGCCAGCAGCCCCGCAGGCAGGGCCGATGGCTACACCTTC. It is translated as CASSPAGRADGYTF.

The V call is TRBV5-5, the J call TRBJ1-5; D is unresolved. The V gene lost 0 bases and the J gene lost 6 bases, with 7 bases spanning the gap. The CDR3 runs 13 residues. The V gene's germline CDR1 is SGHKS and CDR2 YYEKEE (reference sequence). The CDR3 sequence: CASSLAASQPQHF. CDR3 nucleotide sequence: TGTGCCAGCAGCTTGGCAGCCAGTCAGCCCCAGCATTTT.

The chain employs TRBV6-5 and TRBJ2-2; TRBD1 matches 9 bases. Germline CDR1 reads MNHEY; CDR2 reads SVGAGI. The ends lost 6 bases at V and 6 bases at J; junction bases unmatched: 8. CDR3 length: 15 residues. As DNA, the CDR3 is TGTGCCAGCAGCCGCGCCGGGACAGGGTCCGGGGAGCTGTTTTTT. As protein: CASSRAGTGSGELFF.